The 28 T cell receptor beta chains presented below share a single source sample, sequenced in a study of OX40 agonist ivuxolimab in advanced cancers. The table came from immunoSEQ multiplex PCR; TCRdb's copy has only in-frame clones and leaves some out. Among tens of thousands of clones listed, less than 95% were seen once. The material sequenced was CD4+ or CD8+ T cells sorted from blood, taken in a trial of the OX40 agonist ivuxolimab. The receptor source for this set is an adult with an advanced solid tumor such as melanoma, head and neck, liver or kidney cancer.

The chain uses TRBV5-3 and TRBJ1-5, with no clear D. TRBV5-3 is an ORF, with its function uncertain. The germline V and J ends were trimmed by 8 bases and 5 bases, with 8 bases remaining between them. The CDR3 has 11 residues. The CDR3 DNA follows: TGTGCCAGCAAGACGGATCAGCCCCAGCATTTT. This sequence encodes CASKTDQPQHF.

The J gene is TRBJ1-1, the V gene TRBV5-6, with D perhaps TRBD1 (6 bases). This CDR3 has 11 residues. The ends were cut back, 4 bases at V and 7 bases at J, with 8 bases in the middle. Germline-derived CDR1 and CDR2 are SGHDT and YYEEEE. The CDR3 loop reads CASSRGGEAFF. DNA for the CDR3: TGTGCCAGCAGCCGAGGGGGTGAAGCTTTCTTT.

This chain joins TRBV5-4 and TRBJ2-7, with 11 bases identical to TRBD2. With V trimmed by 5 bases and J by 2 bases, 3 bases remained unmatched. CDR3 size: 14 residues. Germline V lookup: CDR1 SGHNT, CDR2 YYREEE (reference sequence). In nucleotides, the CDR3 is TGTGCCAGCAGTATGGGACTAGCGGCCTACGAGCAGTACTTC. This encodes CASSMGLAAYEQYF. Full variable domain (remainder filled in from reference TRBV5-4 and TRBJ2-7): ETGVTQSPTHLIKTRGQQVTLRCSSQSGHNTVSWYQQALGQGPQFIFQYYREEENGRGNFPPRFSGLQFPNYSSELNVNALELDDSALYLCASSMGLAAYEQYFGPGTRLTVT.

The chain links TRBV29-1 to TRBJ2-5; TRBD2 matches 12 bases. After removal of 0 bases from V and 3 bases from J, the junction contained 8 bases not matched to a gene. The CDR3 extends over 17 amino acids. Germline V gives CDR1 SQVTM, CDR2 ANQGSEA. CDR3 residues: CSVEETSGRGFKETQYF. CDR3 DNA sequence: TGCAGCGTTGAAGAGACTAGCGGGAGAGGATTCAAAGAGACCCAGTACTTC.

The chain is built from TRBV5-5 and TRBJ2-7, with D possibly matching TRBD1 (6 bases). The V gene lost 0 bases and the J gene lost 4 bases, with 23 bases spanning the gap. CDR1 and CDR2 from the germline V gene are SGHKS and YYEKEE (reference sequence). The CDR3 extends over 18 amino acids. Here the CDR3 DNA reads TGTGCCAGCAGCTTGGCCTCGGCAGGGGAGTTGGCCCTTTACGAGCAGTACTTC. It is translated as CASSLASAGELALYEQYF.

The chain links TRBV18 to TRBJ1-3; 10 bases are shared with TRBD1. This CDR3 has 17 amino acids. The germline V gene has CDR1 KGHSH and CDR2 LQKENI. J was trimmed by 2 bases and V by 4 bases; bases with no gene match: 8. The CDR3 DNA reads as TGTGCCAGCTCACGGGTAACCGGGACAGGGGCTGGAAACACCATATATTTT. Protein: CASSRVTGTGAGNTIYF.

This clone showed up just once. The chain joins TRBV27 to TRBJ2-7, with 12 positions matching TRBD1. The length of the CDR3 is 17 residues. Germline values: CDR1 MNHEY, CDR2 SMNVEV (reference sequence). Unmatched junction bases numbered 11, after V lost 2 bases and J lost 6 bases. The CDR3: CASSLPPPGTGGVEQYF. DNA of the CDR3: TGTGCCAGCAGTTTACCCCCCCCCGGGACAGGGGGCGTCGAGCAGTACTTC.

The J gene is TRBJ2-2, the V gene TRBV4-1, with 10 nucleotides matching TRBD1. The CDR3 has 15 amino acids. The germline V gene encodes CDR1 MGHRA and CDR2 YSYEKL. V shed 5 bases, J shed 6 bases, and the junction held 6 bases outside the gene matches. The CDR3 region has the DNA TGCGCCAGCAGCTCACGGACAGGGGGATCCGGGGAGCTGTTTTTT. Amino acid sequence: CASSSRTGGSGELFF.

The rearrangement joins TRBV27 to TRBJ1-2; the D is unclear. CDR3 length: 13 residues. CDR1 and CDR2 from the germline V gene are MNHEY and SMNVEV (reference sequence). V was cut by 3 bases and J by 2 bases, with 7 bases left in between. The CDR3 is CASSFSKNYGYTF. Written as DNA, the CDR3 is TGTGCCAGCAGTTTTAGCAAGAACTATGGCTACACCTTC.

The chain links TRBV6-5 to TRBJ2-5; TRBD2 matches at 12 bases. Trimming cost V 4 bases and J 4 bases; bases outside gene matches: 7. CDR1 is MNHEY, CDR2 SVGAGI, per germline. The CDR3 spans 16 residues. The CDR3 DNA is TGTGCCAGCAGTTCCCTAGCGGGAGGGCCCAGAGAGACCCAGTACTTC. Protein product: CASSSLAGGPRETQYF.

V usage is TRBV28 and J usage is TRBJ2-1; TRBD1 agrees at 8 bases. Trimming at V came to 6 bases and at J to 7 bases, leaving 11 bases not matched to a gene. CDR1 and CDR2 (germline): MDHEN, SYDVKM. The CDR3 extends over 15 amino acids. The CDR3 DNA sequence: TGTGCCAGCAGCTCTCCGCGGACAGGGAAAAATGAGCAGTTCTTC. It encodes CASSSPRTGKNEQFF. Drawing the rest from reference TRBV28 and TRBJ2-1, the complete variable domain is DVKVTQSSRYLVKRTGEKVFLECVQDMDHENMFWYRQDPGLGLRLIYFSYDVKMKEKGDIPEGYSVSREKKERFSLILESASTNQTSMYLCASSSPRTGKNEQFFGPGTRLTVL.

The CDR3 reads CASSPRTRGSNQPQHF. The CDR3 DNA follows: TGTGCCAGTAGTCCGCGGACCAGAGGGAGCAATCAGCCCCAGCATTTT. This chain uses TRBV19 with TRBJ1-5; D gene unclear. V was trimmed by 5 bases and J by 1 base, leaving 15 bases between them. Germline CDR1 and CDR2: LNHDA and SQIVND (reference sequence). This CDR3 has 16 residues.

The chain has TRBV5-6 and TRBJ2-7; 7 bases line up with TRBD2. The V segment lost 4 bases and the J segment 0 bases; nucleotides outside the gene matches: 10. Germline V gene lookup returns CDR1 SGHDT and CDR2 YYEEEE. The CDR3 consists of 16 residues. The CDR3, as DNA: TGTGCCAGCAGCACCCCCGGGACTACGAGCTCCTACGAGCAGTACTTC. Protein: CASSTPGTTSSYEQYF.

The rearrangement joins TRBV19 to TRBJ1-2; maybe TRBD1 (5 bases). Germline CDR1 LNHDA, CDR2 SQIVND (reference sequence). This CDR3 comprises 13 residues. Trimming took off 10 bases at V and 4 bases at J, with 16 bases between the two ends. DNA for the CDR3: TGTGCCACATTAAGGGACGGCAGCTATGGCTACACCTTC. This translates into CATLRDGSYGYTF.

The chain links TRBV30 to TRBJ1-1, with a possible D match to TRBD1 (5 bases). CDR1 is GTSNPN, CDR2 SVGIG, per germline (reference sequence). This CDR3 contains 13 residues. V shed 2 bases and J shed 6 bases, with 13 bases lying between them. The CDR3 nucleotides read TGTGCCTGGAGTTTTGGCGGGGGGGCTGAAGCTTTCTTT. Protein: CAWSFGGGAEAFF.

CDR3 nucleotide sequence: TGCGCCAGCAGCCAAACCCCACCGGAGCGCGCCAAAAACATTCAGTACTTC. Protein product: CASSQTPPERAKNIQYF. The chain carries TRBV4-1 and TRBJ2-4; no reliable D call. The CDR3 is 17 amino acids. CDR1 MGHRA and CDR2 YSYEKL come from the germline V gene. The V and J ends lost 2 bases and 1 base respectively, with 15 bases between them.

The chain links TRBV25-1 to TRBJ1-2, with D maybe TRBD1 (5 bases). The ends were cut back, 3 bases at V and 6 bases at J, with 14 bases in the middle. The CDR3 spans 14 residues. Germline CDR1 is MGHDK and CDR2 is SYGVNS. Here the CDR3 DNA reads TGTGCCAGCAGTGACGGACCAGGGTATGATGGCTACACCTTC. This gives the protein CASSDGPGYDGYTF.

The rearrangement links TRBV28 to TRBJ2-7; the match to TRBD1 covers 7 bases. V was clipped by 3 bases and J by 8 bases; unmatched bases: 13. Germline-derived CDR1 and CDR2 are MDHEN and SYDVKM. The CDR3 is made up of 15 amino acids. CDR3 amino acids: CASSFRGTAHIKQYF. DNA for the CDR3: TGTGCCAGCAGTTTTCGAGGGACAGCCCACATTAAGCAGTACTTC.

The gene calls are TRBV11-3 and TRBJ1-1; D is undetermined. The CDR3 is made up of 14 amino acids. V dropped 1 base and J dropped 2 bases, with 8 bases sitting between them. CDR1 and CDR2 from the germline V gene are SGHNT and YENEEA. The CDR3 region is CASSLAWRNTEAFF. Written as DNA, the CDR3 is TGTGCCAGCAGCTTAGCTTGGAGAAACACTGAAGCTTTCTTT.

This clone was seen a single time. The V gene is TRBV5-1, the J gene TRBJ2-7, with unresolved D. V was shortened by 4 bases and J by 1 base, with 9 bases between the two germline ends. The CDR3 totals 13 residues. In germline, CDR1 is SGHRS, CDR2 YFSETQ. CDR3 amino acids: CASSGSRSYEQYF. CDR3 nucleotide sequence: TGCGCCAGCAGCGGTAGTAGGTCCTACGAGCAGTACTTC.

A few counts support this clone. Written as DNA, the CDR3 is TGTGCCACCAGCAGTAGTGAGATGGGCGAACTTTATAGCAATCAGCCCCAGCATTTT. Its translation: CATSSSEMGELYSNQPQHF. The rearrangement uses TRBV15 and TRBJ1-5; D gene ambiguous. V gave up 3 bases and J gave up 0 bases, with 21 bases separating them. Germline V CDR1 and CDR2: LNHNV, YYDKDF (reference sequence). The CDR3 runs 19 residues.

This rearrangement joins TRBV5-1 to TRBJ2-3; 15 bases align to TRBD2. Per germline, CDR1 SGHRS and CDR2 YFSETQ. The CDR3 runs 18 residues. With 3 bases clipped from V and 1 base from J, the junction kept 6 bases outside the gene matches. The CDR3 loop is CASSSGLAGGPGTDTQYF. CDR3 DNA: TGCGCCAGCAGCTCTGGACTAGCGGGAGGGCCTGGCACAGATACGCAGTATTTT.

This chain connects TRBV28 to TRBJ2-6; possibly TRBD1 for D (5 bases). Trimming shortened V by 8 bases and J by 0 bases, and 14 bases separated the two germline ends. Per germline, CDR1 MDHEN and CDR2 SYDVKM. This CDR3 is 16 amino acids long. The DNA for the CDR3 is TGTGCCAGCTTCGCCAAGGGGCTCTCTGGGGCCAACGTCCTGACTTTC. Protein product: CASFAKGLSGANVLTF.

The V call is TRBV2, the J call TRBJ2-5; TRBD2 matches at 8 bases. From germline, CDR1 is SNHLY and CDR2 FYNNEI. This CDR3 is built from 16 residues. J was trimmed by 5 bases and V by 7 bases; bases with no gene match: 15. In DNA, the CDR3 is TGTGCCAGCATGGGGGGAATTAGCGGGATCGGGGAGACCCAGTACTTC. It specifies CASMGGISGIGETQYF.

The chain carries TRBV27 and TRBJ1-2; no firm D call. Germline V gene data show CDR1 as MNHEY and CDR2 as SMNVEV (reference sequence). This CDR3 has 12 residues. V was pared by 3 bases and J by 6 bases, with 8 bases between. The DNA of the CDR3 is TGTGCCAGCAGTTTCGGCGGGGATGGCTACACCTTC. Translation gives CASSFGGDGYTF.

This clone was recorded only once. The chain has TRBV4-2 and TRBJ2-5; D perhaps matches TRBD2 (5 bases). Deletions cut 1 base from V and 3 bases from J, with 6 bases between. Germline lookup yields CDR1 LGHNA and CDR2 YNFKEQ. This CDR3 region has 13 residues. CDR3 sequence: CASSQVGEETQYF. The CDR3, as DNA: TGTGCCAGCAGCCAAGTGGGAGAAGAGACCCAGTACTTC.

The chain carries TRBV7-8 and TRBJ2-5; the D gene could be TRBD1 or TRBD2 (5 bases each). The ends were cut back, 5 bases at V and 0 bases at J, with 19 bases in the middle. The CDR3 totals 17 residues. Germline V CDR1 and CDR2: SGHVS, FQNEAQ. The CDR3 loop is CASSVRTGTAHQETQYF. CDR3 bases: TGTGCCAGCAGCGTTAGAACCGGGACGGCTCACCAAGAGACCCAGTACTTC.

V gene TRBV6-5 combines with J gene TRBJ2-7, with 7 bases lining up with TRBD1. The CDR3 spans 15 residues. The junction had 7 bases not matched to a gene; V was cut back by 5 bases and J by 0 bases. Germline V gene sequence: CDR1 MNHEY, CDR2 SVGAGI. The DNA for the CDR3 is TGTGCCAGCAGTGCACCGGGACAGAGCTCCTACGAGCAGTACTTC. The encoded protein is CASSAPGQSSYEQYF.